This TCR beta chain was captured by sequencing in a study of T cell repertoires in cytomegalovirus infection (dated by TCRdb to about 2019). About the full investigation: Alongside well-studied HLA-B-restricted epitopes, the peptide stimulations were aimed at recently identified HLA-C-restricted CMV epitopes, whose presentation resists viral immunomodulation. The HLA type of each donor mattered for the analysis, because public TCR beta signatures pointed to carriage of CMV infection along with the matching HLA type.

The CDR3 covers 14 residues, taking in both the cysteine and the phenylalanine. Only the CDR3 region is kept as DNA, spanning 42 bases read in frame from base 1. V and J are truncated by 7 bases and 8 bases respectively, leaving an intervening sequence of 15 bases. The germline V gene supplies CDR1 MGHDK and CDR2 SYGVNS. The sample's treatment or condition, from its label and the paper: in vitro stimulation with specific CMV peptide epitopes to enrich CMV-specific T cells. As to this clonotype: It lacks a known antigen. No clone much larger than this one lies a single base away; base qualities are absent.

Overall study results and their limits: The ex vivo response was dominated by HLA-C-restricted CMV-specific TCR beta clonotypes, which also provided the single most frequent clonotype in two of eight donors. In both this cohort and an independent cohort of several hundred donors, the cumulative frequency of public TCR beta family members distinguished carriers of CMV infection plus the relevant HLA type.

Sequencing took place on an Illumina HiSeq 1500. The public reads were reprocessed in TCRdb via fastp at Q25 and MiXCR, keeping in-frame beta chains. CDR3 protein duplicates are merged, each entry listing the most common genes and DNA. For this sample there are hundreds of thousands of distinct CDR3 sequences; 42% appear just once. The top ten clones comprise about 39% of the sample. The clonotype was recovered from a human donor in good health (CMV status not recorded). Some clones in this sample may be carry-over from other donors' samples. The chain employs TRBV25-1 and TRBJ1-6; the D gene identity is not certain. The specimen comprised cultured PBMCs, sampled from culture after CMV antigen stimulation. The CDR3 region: CASTKGSRYSPLHF. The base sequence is TGTGCCAGCACTAAAGGGTCTCGGTATTCACCCCTCCACTTT.